The entry that follows covers one T cell receptor beta chain sequence. What it binds is not known. The sample belongs to a study of cytomegalovirus exposure and HLA in healthy donors. Findings and limits, study-wide: Later on, an analysis tied 15,000 to 20,000 TCR beta sequences to HLA alleles at 0.05 false discovery rate.

Both 60 Vbeta primers and 13 Jbeta primers went into the PCR. Method: immunoSEQ multiplex PCR; TCRdb's copy keeps in-frame clones and lacks some. Among some 130,000 clones listed, approximately 80% were seen once. V lost 5 bases, J lost 2 bases, and 9 bases lay in between. The CDR3 length is 14 residues. Per the germline V gene, CDR1 is SNHLY and CDR2 is FYNNEI. The chain couples TRBV2 to TRBJ1-4, with unresolved D. The receptor's source is a man aged 25-45 years in good health and CMV-seronegative. The sequencing sample was made of PBMCs. The CDR3 sequence is CASSMRRTNEKLFF. Written as DNA, the CDR3 is TGTGCCAGCAGTATGAGGAGGACTAATGAAAAACTGTTTTTT.